The T cell receptor (beta chain) described here comes from a study of human T cells and chemical hapten exposure. In its sample, this clonotype was seen a few times. The time point: patch test 1, 2 weeks after DPC sensitization. Treatment here: therapeutic diphenylcyclopropenone sensitization with weekly scalp DPC. TCRdb ran MiXCR on the RACE reads and lists one entry per CDR3 protein. Here the sample spans roughly 180,000 distinct CDR3 sequences, about a fifth being singletons. The CDR3 length is 15 residues. Germline V gene lookup returns CDR1 SNHLY and CDR2 FYNNEI. Trimming took off 2 bases at V and 3 bases at J, with 13 bases between the two ends.

The chain links TRBV2 to TRBJ1-2; maybe TRBD1 (5 bases). The sample in question was whole blood, obtained in connection with sensitization to the hapten diphenylcyclopropenone (DPC). The TCR comes from a woman between 45 and 60 years old with alopecia areata. Some clones in this sample may be carry-over from other donors' samples. CDR3 region: CASSEIRVLYYGYTF. In DNA form, the CDR3 reads TGTGCCAGCAGTGAAATCAGGGTGTTATACTATGGCTACACCTTC.